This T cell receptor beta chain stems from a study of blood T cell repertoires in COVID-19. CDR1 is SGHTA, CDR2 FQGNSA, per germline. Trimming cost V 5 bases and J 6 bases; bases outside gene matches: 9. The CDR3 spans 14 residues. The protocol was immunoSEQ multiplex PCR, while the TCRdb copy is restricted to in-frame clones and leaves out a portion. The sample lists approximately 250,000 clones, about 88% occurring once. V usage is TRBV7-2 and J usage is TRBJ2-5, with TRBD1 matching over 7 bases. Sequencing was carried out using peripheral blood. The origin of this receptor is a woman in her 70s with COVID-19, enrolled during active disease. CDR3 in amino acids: CASSPTTGMQTQYF. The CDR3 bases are TGTGCCAGCAGCCCAACGACAGGGATGCAGACCCAGTACTTC.